The TCR beta chain under discussion was sequenced for a study of metastatic and nonmetastatic thyroid tumors. Looking at the study overall: Repertoires from blood and tumor or nodule tissue of malignant and benign thyroid patients were compared.

How the authors handled the data: The study took CDR3 differences across clinicopathological groups and made a distant-metastasis classifier for papillary thyroid cancer from them. From the PCR reads, TCRdb re-called clones with MiXCR. These V and J calls originate from TCRdb's pipeline instead of the authors' own analysis. The sample yields over 50,000 clones, roughly 30% seen once. Thyroid surgery had not been preceded by any treatment in any patient. Germline CDR1 reads DFQATT; CDR2 reads SNEGSKA (reference sequence). The CDR3 loop spans 15 amino acids. Deletions cut 4 bases from V and 0 bases from J, with 14 bases between. This clone was seen a few times.

The TCR comes from a female donor with papillary thyroid cancer or a benign thyroid nodule (not recorded which). Some clones in this sample may be carry-over from other donors' samples. The rearrangement uses TRBV20-1 and TRBJ2-3; no clear D. The sequenced material came from blood. CDR3 sequence reads: CSANLIPGSTDTQYF. The CDR3 bases are TGCAGTGCTAACCTGATCCCCGGGAGCACAGATACGCAGTATTTT.